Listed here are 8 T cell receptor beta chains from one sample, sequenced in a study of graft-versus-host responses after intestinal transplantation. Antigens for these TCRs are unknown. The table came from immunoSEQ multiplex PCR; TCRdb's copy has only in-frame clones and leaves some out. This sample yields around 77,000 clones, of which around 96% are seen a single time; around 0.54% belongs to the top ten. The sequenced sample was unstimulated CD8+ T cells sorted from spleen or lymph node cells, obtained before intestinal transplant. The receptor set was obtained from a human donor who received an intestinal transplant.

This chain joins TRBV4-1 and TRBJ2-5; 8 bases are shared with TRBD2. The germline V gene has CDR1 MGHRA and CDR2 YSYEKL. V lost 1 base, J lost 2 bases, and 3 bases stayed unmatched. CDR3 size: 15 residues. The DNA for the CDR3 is TGCGCCAGCAGCCAAGTGCTAGCGGGTCAAGAGACCCAGTACTTC. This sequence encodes CASSQVLAGQETQYF.

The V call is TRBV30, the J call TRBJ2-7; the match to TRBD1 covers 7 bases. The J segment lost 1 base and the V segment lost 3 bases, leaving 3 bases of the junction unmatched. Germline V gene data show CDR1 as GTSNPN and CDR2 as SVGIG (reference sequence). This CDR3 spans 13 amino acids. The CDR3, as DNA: TGTGCCTGGAGCTCGACAGGGTCCTACGAGCAGTACTTC. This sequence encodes CAWSSTGSYEQYF.

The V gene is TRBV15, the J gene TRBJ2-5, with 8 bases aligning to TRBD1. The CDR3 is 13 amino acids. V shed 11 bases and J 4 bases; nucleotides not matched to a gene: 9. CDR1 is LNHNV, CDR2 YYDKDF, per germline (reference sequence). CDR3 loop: CASDRGDGETQYF. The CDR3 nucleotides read TGTGCCTCCGACAGGGGTGACGGAGAGACCCAGTACTTC.

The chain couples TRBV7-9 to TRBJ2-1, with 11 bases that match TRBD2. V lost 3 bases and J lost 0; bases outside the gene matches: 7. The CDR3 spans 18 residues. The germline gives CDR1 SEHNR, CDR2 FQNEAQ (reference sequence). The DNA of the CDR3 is TGTGCCAGCAGCTTCCTAGCGGGAGGCCTAAGCTCCTACAATGAGCAGTTCTTC. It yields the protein CASSFLAGGLSSYNEQFF.

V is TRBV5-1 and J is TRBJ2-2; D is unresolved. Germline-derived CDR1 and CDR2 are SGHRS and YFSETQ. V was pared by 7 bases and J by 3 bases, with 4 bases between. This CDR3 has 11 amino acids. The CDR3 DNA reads TGCGCCAGCGGTTACACCGGGGAGCTGTTTTTT. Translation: CASGYTGELFF.

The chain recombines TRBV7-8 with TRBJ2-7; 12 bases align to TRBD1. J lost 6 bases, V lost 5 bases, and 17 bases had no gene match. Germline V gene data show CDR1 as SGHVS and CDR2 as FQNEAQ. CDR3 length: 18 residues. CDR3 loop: CASSQHSGSRDRGREQYF. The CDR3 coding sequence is TGTGCCAGCAGCCAACATAGCGGTTCCCGGGACAGGGGGCGCGAGCAGTACTTC.

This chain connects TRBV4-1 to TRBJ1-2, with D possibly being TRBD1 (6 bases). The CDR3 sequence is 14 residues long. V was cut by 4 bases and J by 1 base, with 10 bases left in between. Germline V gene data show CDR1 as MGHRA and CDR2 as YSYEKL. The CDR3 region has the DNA TGCGCCAGCAGCCCATGGACAGATAACTATGGCTACACCTTC. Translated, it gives CASSPWTDNYGYTF.

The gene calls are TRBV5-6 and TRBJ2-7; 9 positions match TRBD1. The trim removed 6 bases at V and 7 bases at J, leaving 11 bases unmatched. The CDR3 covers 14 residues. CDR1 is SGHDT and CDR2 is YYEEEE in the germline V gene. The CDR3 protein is CASNFLSGTGEQYF. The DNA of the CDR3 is TGTGCCAGCAACTTCCTAAGCGGGACAGGGGAGCAGTACTTC.